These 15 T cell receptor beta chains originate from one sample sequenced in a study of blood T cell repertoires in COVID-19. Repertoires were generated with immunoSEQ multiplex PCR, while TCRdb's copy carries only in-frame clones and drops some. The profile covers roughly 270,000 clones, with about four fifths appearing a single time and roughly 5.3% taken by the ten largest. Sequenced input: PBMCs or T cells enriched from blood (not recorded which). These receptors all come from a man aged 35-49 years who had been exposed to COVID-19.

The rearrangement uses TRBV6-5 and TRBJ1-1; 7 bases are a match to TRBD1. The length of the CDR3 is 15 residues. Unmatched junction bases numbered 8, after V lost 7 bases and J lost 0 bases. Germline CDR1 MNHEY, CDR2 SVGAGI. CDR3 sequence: CASIRQGSMNTEAFF. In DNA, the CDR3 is TGTGCCAGCATAAGACAGGGTTCTATGAACACTGAAGCTTTCTTT.

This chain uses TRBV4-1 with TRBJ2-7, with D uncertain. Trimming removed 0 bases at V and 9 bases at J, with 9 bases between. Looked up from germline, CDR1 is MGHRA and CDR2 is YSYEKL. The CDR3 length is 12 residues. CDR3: CASSQDQIVQYF. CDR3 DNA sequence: TGCGCCAGCAGCCAAGATCAAATTGTGCAGTACTTC.

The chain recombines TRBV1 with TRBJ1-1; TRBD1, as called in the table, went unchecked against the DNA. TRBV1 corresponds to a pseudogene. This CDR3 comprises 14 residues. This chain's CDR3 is CTSSYTGWGTEAFF. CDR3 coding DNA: TGCACCAGCAGCTACACAGGGTGGGGGACTGAAGCTTTCTTT.

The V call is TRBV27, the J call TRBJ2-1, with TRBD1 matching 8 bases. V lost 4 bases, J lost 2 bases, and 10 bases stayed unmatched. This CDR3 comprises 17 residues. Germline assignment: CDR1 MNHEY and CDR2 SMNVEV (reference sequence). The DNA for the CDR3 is TGTGCCAGCAGTTCGGGGACCGGACAGGGTACCTACAATGAGCAGTTCTTC. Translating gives CASSSGTGQGTYNEQFF.

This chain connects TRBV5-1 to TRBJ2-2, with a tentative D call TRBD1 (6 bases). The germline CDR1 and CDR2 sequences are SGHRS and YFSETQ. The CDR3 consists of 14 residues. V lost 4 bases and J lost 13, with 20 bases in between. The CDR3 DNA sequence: TGCGCCAGCAGCACGACAGGTCAAAACGAAGGGCTGTTTTTT. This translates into CASSTTGQNEGLFF.

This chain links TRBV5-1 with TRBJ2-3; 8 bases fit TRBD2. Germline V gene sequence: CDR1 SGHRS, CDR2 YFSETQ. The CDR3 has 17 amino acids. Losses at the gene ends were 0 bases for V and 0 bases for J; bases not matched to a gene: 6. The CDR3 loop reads CASSLDPSGSSTDTQYF. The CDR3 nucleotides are TGCGCCAGCAGCTTGGATCCTAGCGGGTCTAGCACAGATACGCAGTATTTT.

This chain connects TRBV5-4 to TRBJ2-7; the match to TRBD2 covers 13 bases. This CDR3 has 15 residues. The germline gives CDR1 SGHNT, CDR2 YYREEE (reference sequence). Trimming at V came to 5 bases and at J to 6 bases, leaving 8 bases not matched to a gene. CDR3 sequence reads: CASRRAGTSGTEQYF. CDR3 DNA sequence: TGTGCCAGCAGACGAGCCGGGACTAGCGGGACCGAGCAGTACTTC.

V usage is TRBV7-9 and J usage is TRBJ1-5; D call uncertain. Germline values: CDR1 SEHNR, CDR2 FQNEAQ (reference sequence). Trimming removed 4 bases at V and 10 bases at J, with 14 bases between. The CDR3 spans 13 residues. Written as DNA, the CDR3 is TGTGCCAGCAGCTCATCCGATTTTGGCCCCCAGCATTTT. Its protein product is CASSSSDFGPQHF.

The chain's CDR3 is CAWSRDISYEQYF. The CDR3 nucleotides are TGTGCCTGGAGCCGGGACATCTCCTACGAGCAGTACTTC. The chain uses TRBV30 and TRBJ2-7; D is possibly TRBD1 (6 bases). The germline CDR1 and CDR2 sequences are GTSNPN and SVGIG (reference sequence). The ends were cut back, 3 bases at V and 0 bases at J, with 9 bases in the middle. The CDR3 consists of 13 residues.

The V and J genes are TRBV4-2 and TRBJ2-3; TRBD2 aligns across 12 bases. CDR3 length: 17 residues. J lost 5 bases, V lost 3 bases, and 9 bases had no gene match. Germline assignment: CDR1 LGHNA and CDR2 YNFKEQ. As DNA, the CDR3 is TGTGCCAGCAGCCATCCCAGACTAGCGGGAGTTGGAGATACGCAGTATTTT. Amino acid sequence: CASSHPRLAGVGDTQYF.

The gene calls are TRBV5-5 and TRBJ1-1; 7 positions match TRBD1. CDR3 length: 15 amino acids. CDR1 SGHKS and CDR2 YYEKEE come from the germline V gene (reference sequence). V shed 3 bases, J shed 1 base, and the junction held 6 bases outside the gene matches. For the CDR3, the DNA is TGTGCCAGCAGCTGGGACAGTTCTAGGAACACTGAAGCTTTCTTT. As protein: CASSWDSSRNTEAFF.

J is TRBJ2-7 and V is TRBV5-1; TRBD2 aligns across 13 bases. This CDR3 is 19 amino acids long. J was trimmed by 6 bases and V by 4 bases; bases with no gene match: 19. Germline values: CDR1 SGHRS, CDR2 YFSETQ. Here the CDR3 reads CASSRGGGTSGIRAFEQYF. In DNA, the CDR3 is TGCGCCAGCAGCCGCGGCGGCGGGACTAGCGGGATTCGTGCGTTCGAGCAGTACTTC. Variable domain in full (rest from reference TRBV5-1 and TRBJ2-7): KAGVTQTPRYLIKTRGQQVTLSCSPISGHRSVSWYQQTPGQGLQFLFEYFSETQRNKGNFPGRFSGRQFSNSRSEMNVSTLELGDSALYLCASSRGGGTSGIRAFEQYFGPGTRLTVT.

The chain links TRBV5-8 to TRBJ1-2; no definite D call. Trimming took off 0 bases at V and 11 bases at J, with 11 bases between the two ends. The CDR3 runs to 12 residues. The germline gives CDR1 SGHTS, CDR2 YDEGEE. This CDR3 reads CASSLAFRNYTF. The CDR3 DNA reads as TGTGCCAGCAGCTTGGCCTTCAGGAATTACACCTTC.

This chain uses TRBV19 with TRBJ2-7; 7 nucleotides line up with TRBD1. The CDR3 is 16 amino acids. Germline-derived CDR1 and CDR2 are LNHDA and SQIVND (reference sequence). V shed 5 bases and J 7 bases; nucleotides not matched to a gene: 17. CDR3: CASSAFGQADAKEQYF. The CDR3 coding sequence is TGTGCCAGTAGTGCTTTCGGACAGGCCGATGCCAAGGAGCAGTACTTC. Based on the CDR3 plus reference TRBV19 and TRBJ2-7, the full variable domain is DGGITQSPKYLFRKEGQNVTLSCEQNLNHDAMYWYRQDPGQGLRLIYYSQIVNDFQKGDIAEGYSVSREKKESFPLTVTSAQKNPTAFYLCASSAFGQADAKEQYFGPGTRLTVT.

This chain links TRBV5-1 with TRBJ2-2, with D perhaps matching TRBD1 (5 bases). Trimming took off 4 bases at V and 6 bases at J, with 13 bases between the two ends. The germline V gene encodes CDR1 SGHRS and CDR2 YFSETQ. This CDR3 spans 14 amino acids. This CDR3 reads CASSRNPGSGELFF. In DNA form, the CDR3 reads TGCGCCAGCAGCAGAAACCCAGGGTCCGGGGAGCTGTTTTTT.